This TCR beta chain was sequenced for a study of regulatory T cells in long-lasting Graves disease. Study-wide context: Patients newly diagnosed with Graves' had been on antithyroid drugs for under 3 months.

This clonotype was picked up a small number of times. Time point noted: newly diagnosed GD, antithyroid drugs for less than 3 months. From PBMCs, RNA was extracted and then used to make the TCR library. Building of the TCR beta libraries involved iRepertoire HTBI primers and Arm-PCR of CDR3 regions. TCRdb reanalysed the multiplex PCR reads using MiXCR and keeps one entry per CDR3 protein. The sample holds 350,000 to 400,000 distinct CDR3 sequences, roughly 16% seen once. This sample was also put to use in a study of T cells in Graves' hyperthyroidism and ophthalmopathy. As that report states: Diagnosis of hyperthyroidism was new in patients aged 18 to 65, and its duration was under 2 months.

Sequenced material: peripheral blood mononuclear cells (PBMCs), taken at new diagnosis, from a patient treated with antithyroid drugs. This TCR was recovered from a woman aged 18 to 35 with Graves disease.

The CDR3 spells CASSVGSGGLAGGRSYNEQFF. The CDR3 coding sequence is TGTGCCAGCAGCGTAGGGTCTGGGGGACTAGCGGGGGGGCGATCCTACAATGAGCAGTTCTTC. This sequence joins TRBV9 and TRBJ2-1; the match to TRBD2 covers 16 bases. After removal of 0 bases from V and 1 base from J, the junction contained 10 bases not matched to a gene. The V gene's germline CDR1 is SGDLS and CDR2 YYNGEE. There are 21 residues in the CDR3.